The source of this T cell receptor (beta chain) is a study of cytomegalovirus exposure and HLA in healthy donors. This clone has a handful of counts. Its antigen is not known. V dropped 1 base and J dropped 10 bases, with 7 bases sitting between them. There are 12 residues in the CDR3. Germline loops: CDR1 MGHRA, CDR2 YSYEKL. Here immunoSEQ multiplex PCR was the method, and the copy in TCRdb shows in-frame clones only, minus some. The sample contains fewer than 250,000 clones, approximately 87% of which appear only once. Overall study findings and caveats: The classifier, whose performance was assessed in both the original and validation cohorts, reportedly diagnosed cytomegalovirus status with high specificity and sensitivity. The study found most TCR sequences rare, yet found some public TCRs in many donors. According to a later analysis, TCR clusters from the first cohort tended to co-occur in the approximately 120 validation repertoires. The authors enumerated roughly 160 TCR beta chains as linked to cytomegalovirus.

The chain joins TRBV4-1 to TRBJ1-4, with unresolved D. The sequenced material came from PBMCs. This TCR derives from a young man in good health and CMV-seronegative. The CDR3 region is CASSQARGKLFF. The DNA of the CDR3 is TGCGCCAGCAGCCAAGCGCGGGGAAAACTGTTTTTT.